This TCR beta chain was identified in a study of CD8+ T cells in alopecia areata. RNA was extracted and reverse transcribed into cDNA as the sequencing template. Clones were read by immunoSEQ multiplex PCR, and TCRdb kept only the in-frame ones, dropping some. The data contain about 160,000 clones, 80% to 90% of them singletons. Trimming shortened V by 4 bases and J by 6 bases, and 11 bases separated the two germline ends. CDR1 and CDR2 (germline): SGHNT, YYREEE (reference sequence). The CDR3 is 13 amino acids. Investigators sorted PBMCs to obtain both CD4+ and CD8+ T cells. The receptor's source is a human donor with alopecia areata. The source was CD8+ T cells sorted from blood, collected at week 0. This rearrangement joins TRBV5-4 to TRBJ2-4; tentative D call: TRBD2 (5 bases). Here the CDR3 reads CASSPGSGNIQYF. The CDR3 DNA is TGTGCCAGCAGCCCGGGAAGCGGAAACATTCAGTACTTC.